This TCR beta chain comes out of a study of human T cells and chemical hapten exposure. Time point described: healthy volunteer bleed at 2 weeks. Whole blood, unfractionated, served as the material for total RNA extraction. CDR1 and CDR2 (germline): SGHKS, YYEKEE (reference sequence). The CDR3 runs 17 residues. V lost 4 bases to trimming and J lost 5 bases; unmatched junction nucleotides: 9. Authors' methods: Samples contained a median of roughly 100,000 TCRs, with a range of roughly 23,224 to 700,000. Each CDR3 protein is one row after TCRdb ran MiXCR on the RACE reads. The V and J calls and clone size come from TCRdb's table, not from the authors' own analysis. The sample records 75,000 to 100,000 distinct CDR3 sequences, over 8% being singletons. This clonotype was detected only once.

The chain combines TRBV5-5 with TRBJ2-6, with TRBD1 matching 10 bases. The sequenced sample was whole blood. This receptor was obtained from a female donor in good health. Some clones in this sample may be carry-over from other donors' samples. CDR3 sequence reads: CASSIAGTGVWANVLTF. CDR3 bases: TGTGCCAGCAGCATCGCCGGGACAGGGGTCTGGGCCAACGTCCTGACTTTC.